These 8 T cell receptor beta chains were sequenced from one sample in a study of T-cell memory formation after mild COVID-19 (dated by TCRdb to the early 2020s). Libraries came from 5' RACE. The data were produced on an Illumina NovaSeq 6000. TCRdb trimmed public reads at Q25 via fastp, called clones via MiXCR and kept in-frame beta chains. Each entry merges the rows of one CDR3 protein and shows their most common DNA and genes. The sample table holds approximately 100,000 distinct CDR3 sequences, of which 9.5% to 15% were seen once. Together, the top ten hold around 26% of the sample. Material: PBMCs or a T cell subset sorted from them (not recorded which). Source of these receptors: an adult woman who had mild COVID-19 (a few samples of this study predate the infection). The sample titles of this study are shuffled in the database, so cell type and time point are left out; the donor was told from shared clones.

The J gene is TRBJ1-2, the V gene TRBV4-1; D is possibly TRBD1 (5 bases). The CDR3 has 13 amino acids. Trimming removed 2 bases from V and 3 bases from J, with 7 bases in between. Germline V gene lookup returns CDR1 MGHRA and CDR2 YSYEKL. In DNA form, the CDR3 reads TGCGCCAGCAGCCAACAAGGGGACTATGGCTACACCTTC. Translation: CASSQQGDYGYTF.

This clonotype was picked up many times. This chain joins TRBV7-2 and TRBJ2-5; tentatively, D is TRBD1 (6 bases). The CDR3 spans 14 residues. Germline V gene data show CDR1 as SGHTA and CDR2 as FQGNSA. The germline V and J ends were trimmed by 3 bases and 3 bases, with 11 bases remaining between them. Written as DNA, the CDR3 is TGTGCCAGCAGCTTTACAGGGCCCGAAGAGACCCAGTACTTC. Encoded protein: CASSFTGPEETQYF.

The chain employs TRBV3-1 and TRBJ2-5, with D unresolved. This CDR3 contains 13 residues. CDR1 is LGHDT and CDR2 is YNNKEL in the germline V gene (reference sequence). The V and J ends lost 3 bases and 12 bases respectively, with 17 bases between them. The DNA for the CDR3 is TGTGCCAGCAGCCATGTAAAGTGGACGTTTAAGTACTTC. Translation gives CASSHVKWTFKYF.

This clonotype was detected a few times. The chain carries TRBV27 and TRBJ1-2; D might be TRBD1 (6 bases). There are 14 residues in the CDR3. V lost 3 bases and J 7 bases, leaving 15 bases between the germline ends. The germline CDR1 and CDR2 sequences are MNHEY and SMNVEV (reference sequence). CDR3 coding DNA: TGTGCCAGCAGTTTTTTGGGGGCCGCGGGTGGCTACACCTTC. Translation: CASSFLGAAGGYTF.

The V gene is TRBV29-1, the J gene TRBJ2-5; a possible D gene is TRBD1 (6 bases). Per the germline V gene, CDR1 is SQVTM and CDR2 is ANQGSEA. CDR3 length: 15 residues. The V end was cut by 1 base, the J end by 2 bases, with 14 bases between. CDR3 amino acids: CSVEAPGQIQETQYF. The CDR3 region has the DNA TGCAGCGTTGAAGCCCCTGGACAGATACAAGAGACCCAGTACTTC.

This chain joins TRBV29-1 and TRBJ2-1; D gene uncertain. V was cut by 4 bases and J by 3 bases, with 10 bases left in between. The CDR3 loop spans 13 amino acids. Germline loops: CDR1 SQVTM, CDR2 ANQGSEA. The CDR3 nucleotides are TGCAGCGTTGTGGCGCTGATCTACAATGAGCAGTTCTTC. This sequence encodes CSVVALIYNEQFF.

The chain recombines TRBV4-1 with TRBJ2-7, with TRBD1 matching 7 bases. Germline CDR1 and CDR2: MGHRA and YSYEKL. V lost 3 bases and J lost 6; bases outside the gene matches: 11. The CDR3 spans 15 residues. The CDR3 reads CASSHRDRGSGEQYF. The CDR3 bases are TGCGCCAGCAGCCACAGGGACAGAGGCTCCGGCGAGCAGTACTTC.

This chain connects TRBV20-1 to TRBJ2-1; D is unclear. V lost 4 bases, J lost 6 bases, and 10 bases lay in between. Per the germline V gene, CDR1 is DFQATT and CDR2 is SNEGSKA (reference sequence). This CDR3 spans 12 amino acids. For the CDR3, the DNA is TGCAGTGCTAAGATGGTGGGCAATGAGCAGTTCTTC. Translation gives CSAKMVGNEQFF.